The rows below give T cell receptor beta chains drawn from one sample of a study of cytomegalovirus exposure and HLA in healthy donors. Libraries were prepared by immunoSEQ multiplex PCR; TCRdb keeps only in-frame clonotypes and omits some of them. Here the sample spans 82,000 or so clones, 90% to 95% being singletons. The sample was PBMCs. The receptors were sampled from a man aged 18 to 35 in good health and CMV-seronegative. The conserved cysteine and the conserved F or W are not part of the CDR3 here. Each record gives: V gene, CDR3 length, J gene, CDR3 protein.

TRBV5-6,15,TRBJ2-6,ASSYAQYFSGANVLT
TRBV9,14,TRBJ1-1,ASSVVLGQGNTEAF
TRBV19,12,TRBJ1-5,ASRTVYSNQPQH
TRBV27,17,TRBJ2-3,ASSPQLAGALAYTDTQY
TRBV5-1,13,TRBJ1-1,ASSLQGAGNTEAF
TRBV18,14,TRBJ2-5,ASSPGTSGKEETQY
TRBV5-1,14,TRBJ2-1,ASSLDGRASRNEQF
TRBV18,13,TRBJ2-1,ASSPDRVSYNEQF
TRBV4-1,13,TRBJ1-1,ASSQGKDTNTEAF
TRBV15,14,TRBJ2-1,ATSRPGLAGGDEQF
TRBV9,14,TRBJ2-1,ASSPRRLAGAPEQF
TRBV11-2,13,TRBJ2-7,ARDSGLPLGNEQY
TRBV7-9,14,TRBJ1-2,ASSSSGGEAIYGYT
TRBV19,12,TRBJ1-1,ASTQDGEHTEAF
TRBV7-9,14,TRBJ2-2,ASSAAAGQGSGELF
TRBV7-8,12,TRBJ2-7,ASAQQPGLAISR
TRBV6-1,10,TRBJ1-1,ASSEDSTEAF
TRBV10-3,9,TRBJ2-7,ANGLTGEQY
TRBV5-5,13,TRBJ2-5,ASTLTGLWGETQY
TRBV27,9,TRBJ2-1,ASSQYAEQF
TRBV25-1,16,TRBJ2-1,ASSAPGLAGGSYNEQF
TRBV5-4,11,TRBJ2-7,ASSSDRVHEQY
TRBV5-1,14,TRBJ2-7,ASSFFSGTGIYEQY
TRBV7-9,13,TRBJ2-2,ASSLARLAPGELF
TRBV7-9,13,TRBJ2-7,ASSHIDRPIHEQY
TRBV29-1,8,TRBJ2-3,SVSRDTQY
TRBV6-1,15,TRBJ2-2,ASSDYALAGVTGELF
TRBV5-6,13,TRBJ2-5,ASSLTGDLQETQY
TRBV7-2,14,TRBJ2-1,ASSSRLAGGYNEQF
TRBV19,14,TRBJ1-5,ASSQQGAYSNQPQH
TRBV9,11,TRBJ1-5,ASSVDGRWPQH
TRBV11-2,14,TRBJ2-3,ASSRRADPGGDTQY
TRBV27,11,TRBJ1-2,ASSFTGIYDYT
TRBV15,14,TRBJ1-2,ATSRDGTGGGYGYT
TRBV7-8,18,TRBJ2-1,ASSPRRSGARGSSYNEQF
TRBV6-5,11,TRBJ1-5,ASSYSLYQPQH
TRBV7-6,11,TRBJ1-1,ASMPYQNTEAF
TRBV6-5,14,TRBJ2-1,ASSYSPDIGYNEQF
TRBV9,14,TRBJ2-6,ASSKGAVSGANVLT
TRBV19,14,TRBJ1-6,ASSDLGQGYNSPLH
TRBV7-9,15,TRBJ2-1,ASSLHVSGNVFNEQF
TRBV19,12,TRBJ1-2,ASRTLQGNYGYT
TRBV4-1,16,TRBJ2-6,ASSHRTGANSGANVLT
TRBV6-5,13,TRBJ2-7,ASRLEAGTPYEQY
TRBV12-5,14,TRBJ2-7,ASGSPHPGGSYEQY
TRBV7-8,12,TRBJ1-1,ASSFGLVRTEAF
TRBV28,13,TRBJ1-1,ASSSPSVSNTEAF
TRBV29-1,10,TRBJ2-4,SFREDKNIQY
TRBV4-1,12,TRBJ1-2,ASSSIGGNYGYT
TRBV19,9,TRBJ2-2,ASSRTGELF
TRBV4-1,19,TRBJ2-1,ASSQSAGTSGYTSSYNEQF
TRBV10-3,11,TRBJ1-4,AIRRDRGEKLF
TRBV27,11,TRBJ2-7,ASSFSSGYEQY
TRBV7-8,13,TRBJ1-1,ASSLRQGRVTEAF
TRBV6-4,14,TRBJ2-3,ASSDSWTAHTDTQY
TRBV5-4,12,TRBJ2-2,ASSSVKNTGELF
TRBV5-4,11,TRBJ2-7,ASSIGGTYEQY